This T cell receptor (beta chain) was documented in a study of beta chain features in type 1 diabetes. Across the whole study: Investigators examined some 110,000,000 sorted cells across all samples. Notes on the study in general: Type 1 diabetes patients had TCRB CDR3s that were shorter (moderately but significantly so) in all four CD4+ subsets. Insertions at VDJ junctions were less frequent in type 1 diabetes patients. These patients also deleted more nucleotides at the same junctions.

Isolated RNA was reverse transcribed in full, so expressed TCRB transcripts were sequenced. Sequenced naive, central memory and regulatory T cell samples produced an average of roughly 3.5 million reads. Using immunoSEQ multiplex PCR, the repertoire was profiled, and TCRdb retains in-frame clones only, with some absent. The profile shows fewer than 650,000 clones, 15% to 17% of them singletons. Note on this clone: Antigen specificity is unknown.

V lost 2 bases and J 3 bases, leaving 6 bases between the germline ends. The CDR3 covers 12 residues. Per the germline V gene, CDR1 is SGHRS and CDR2 is YFSETQ. The chain links TRBV5-1 to TRBJ2-7; no clear D gene. The material sequenced was naive CD4+ T cells from blood. This TCR was sampled from a man aged 18 to 30 in good health. For the CDR3, the DNA is TGCGCCAGCAGCTTCTACGGCTACGAGCAGTACTTC. Translating gives CASSFYGYEQYF.